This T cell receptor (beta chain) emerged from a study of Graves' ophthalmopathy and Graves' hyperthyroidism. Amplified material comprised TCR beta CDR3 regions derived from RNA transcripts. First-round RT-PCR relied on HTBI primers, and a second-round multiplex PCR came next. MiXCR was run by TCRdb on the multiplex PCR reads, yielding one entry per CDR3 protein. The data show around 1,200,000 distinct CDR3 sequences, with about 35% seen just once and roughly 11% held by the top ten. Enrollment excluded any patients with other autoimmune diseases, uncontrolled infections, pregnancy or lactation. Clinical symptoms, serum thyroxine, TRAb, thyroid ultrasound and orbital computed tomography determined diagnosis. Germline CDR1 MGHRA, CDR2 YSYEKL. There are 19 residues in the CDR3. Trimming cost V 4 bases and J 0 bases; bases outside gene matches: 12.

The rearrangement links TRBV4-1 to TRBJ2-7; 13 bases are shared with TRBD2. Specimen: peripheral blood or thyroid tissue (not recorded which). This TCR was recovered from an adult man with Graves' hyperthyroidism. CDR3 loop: CASSPKIQLAGGSSYEQYF. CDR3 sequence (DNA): TGCGCCAGCAGCCCCAAAATACAACTAGCGGGGGGGAGCTCCTACGAGCAGTACTTC.